Shown below are 32 T cell receptor beta chains from a single sample sequenced in a study of cytomegalovirus exposure and HLA in healthy donors. Some clones are missing from TCRdb's copy, which holds only in-frame ones; the method was immunoSEQ multiplex PCR. The data hold fewer than 60,000 clones, with about 88% observed a single time. Sequenced sample: PBMCs. The receptors come from a woman younger than 30 in good health and CMV-seronegative.

The chain uses TRBV30 and TRBJ2-1, with TRBD2 identical over 8 bases. Germline values: CDR1 GTSNPN, CDR2 SVGIG (reference sequence). V trimming: 2 bases; J trimming: 9 bases; junction bases outside the gene matches: 15. The CDR3 extends over 16 amino acids. The CDR3 DNA is TGTGCCTGGAGTTTTTCAAGCGGGAGCGTGAGCGGTGAGCAGTTCTTC. It yields the protein CAWSFSSGSVSGEQFF. Variable domain in full (rest from reference TRBV30 and TRBJ2-1): SQTIHQWPATLVQPVGSPLSLECTVEGTSNPNLYWYRQAAGRGLQLLFYSVGIGQISSEVPQNLSASRPQDRQFILSSKKLLLSDSGFYLCAWSFSSGSVSGEQFFGPGTRLTVL.

V is TRBV5-1 and J is TRBJ2-1, with TRBD1 matching over 12 bases. The CDR3 covers 15 residues. V was clipped by 7 bases and J by 7 bases; unmatched bases: 9. Per germline, CDR1 SGHRS and CDR2 YFSETQ. Here the CDR3 reads CASHPGDRGQNEQFF. CDR3 nucleotide sequence: TGCGCCAGCCACCCCGGGGACAGGGGGCAAAATGAGCAGTTCTTC.

This rearrangement joins TRBV11-1 to TRBJ2-3; tentative D call: TRBD2 (8 bases). The V end was cut by 6 bases, the J end by 5 bases, with 18 bases between. The germline V gene encodes CDR1 SGHAT and CDR2 FQDESV (reference sequence). The CDR3 is 15 residues long. The CDR3 DNA is TGTGCCAGCAGGTACAGGGGACTAGAATTAGATACGCAGTATTTT. Translating it yields CASRYRGLELDTQYF.

The J gene is TRBJ2-1, the V gene TRBV6-5; weak D call: TRBD1 (7 bases). This CDR3 region has 13 residues. Trimming took 7 bases from V and 6 from J, leaving 13 bases between them. Germline CDR1 reads MNHEY; CDR2 reads SVGAGI. In DNA, the CDR3 is TGTGCCAGCAATCCAGGGGGGAGCAATGAGCAGTTCTTC. The encoded protein is CASNPGGSNEQFF.

V usage is TRBV18 and J usage is TRBJ1-1; D is unresolved. From germline, CDR1 is KGHSH and CDR2 LQKENI. V was clipped by 3 bases and J by 5 bases, with 16 bases between them. CDR3 length equals 15 residues. The CDR3 DNA sequence: TGTGCCAGCTCACCGGCTTTCGGCGGGGTTACTGAAGCTTTCTTT. As protein: CASSPAFGGVTEAFF.

The chain recombines TRBV6-6 with TRBJ2-7, with a weak D call TRBD1 (6 bases). The CDR3 extends over 13 amino acids. Trimming left V 8 bases short and J 2 bases short, with 13 bases between. Per the germline V gene, CDR1 is MNHNY and CDR2 is SVGAGI (reference sequence). The CDR3 region has the DNA TGTGCCAGCCATCGGGACATAACCTACGAGCAGTACTTC. Its protein product is CASHRDITYEQYF.

The V call is TRBV5-5, the J call TRBJ2-7; 11 bases are shared with TRBD1. CDR3 length: 16 residues. Germline V CDR1 and CDR2: SGHKS, YYEKEE (reference sequence). The J segment lost 7 bases and the V segment lost 0 bases, leaving 9 bases of the junction unmatched. The CDR3 DNA reads as TGTGCCAGCAGCTTGGAGATCGGACAGGGGGCGGGGGAGCAGTACTTC. It is translated as CASSLEIGQGAGEQYF.

This chain links TRBV30 with TRBJ1-5; tentatively, D is TRBD1 (5 bases). This CDR3 spans 13 amino acids. CDR1 and CDR2 from the germline V gene are GTSNPN and SVGIG (reference sequence). Trimming pared 3 bases from V and 5 bases from J, leaving 11 bases between. The DNA for the CDR3 is TGTGCCTGGAGGGGGGGGGTTTATCAGCCCCAGCATTTT. It yields the protein CAWRGGVYQPQHF.

The rearrangement links TRBV27 to TRBJ2-5; TRBD2 is a possible D gene (5 bases). Germline values: CDR1 MNHEY, CDR2 SMNVEV (reference sequence). Trimming removed 0 bases at V and 1 base at J, with 9 bases between. The CDR3 extends over 15 amino acids. DNA of the CDR3: TGTGCCAGCAGTTTATCCCGCGGGTTCCAAGAGACCCAGTACTTC. Its translation is CASSLSRGFQETQYF.

The chain is built from TRBV6-1 and TRBJ1-3, with 9 bases lining up with TRBD1. The germline V gene encodes CDR1 MNHNS and CDR2 SASEGT. The J segment lost 4 bases and the V segment lost 7 bases, leaving 5 bases of the junction unmatched. The CDR3 covers 14 residues. The CDR3 loop reads CASIFGQGGNTIYF. In DNA, the CDR3 is TGTGCCAGCATTTTTGGACAGGGGGGAAACACCATATATTTT.

This CDR3 reads CASNPTGQNYGYTF. The CDR3 DNA follows: TGCGCCAGCAACCCTACGGGACAGAACTATGGCTACACCTTC. The chain carries TRBV5-1 and TRBJ1-2, with 7 bases aligning to TRBD1. Trimming cost V 6 bases and J 2 bases; bases outside gene matches: 7. The length of the CDR3 is 14 residues. Germline V gene data show CDR1 as SGHRS and CDR2 as YFSETQ.

This chain uses TRBV9 with TRBJ1-4; D might be TRBD1 (6 bases). Per germline, CDR1 SGDLS and CDR2 YYNGEE. This CDR3 comprises 19 residues. V gave up 3 bases and J gave up 0 bases, with 21 bases separating them. The CDR3: CASSGSRDTAYATNEKLFF. The CDR3 nucleotides read TGTGCCAGCAGCGGCTCCCGGGACACAGCCTATGCAACTAATGAAAAACTGTTTTTT. Full variable domain (remainder filled in from reference TRBV9 and TRBJ1-4): DSGVTQTPKHLITATGQRVTLRCSPRSGDLSVYWYQQSLDQGLQFLIQYYNGEERAKGNILERFSAQQFPDLHSELNLSSLELGDSALYFCASSGSRDTAYATNEKLFFGSGTQLSVL.

To note about this clone: Sequence at one end of the junction differs from germline and may be a read error. V gene TRBV7-3 combines with J gene TRBJ2-1; 10 nucleotides line up with TRBD2. CDR1 SGHTA and CDR2 FQGTGA come from the germline V gene. This CDR3 region has 17 residues. The CDR3 here is CASSLIGLAASDNEQFF. CDR3 in DNA: TGTGCCAGCAGCTTAATAGGACTAGCGGCCTCCGACAATGAGCAGTTCTTC.

The rearrangement links TRBV5-1 to TRBJ2-7; perhaps TRBD2 as D (5 bases). The CDR3 spans 11 residues. Per germline, CDR1 SGHRS and CDR2 YFSETQ. Trimming shortened V by 4 bases and J by 3 bases, and 5 bases separated the two germline ends. The CDR3 DNA follows: TGCGCCAGCAGCGACTACTACGAGCAGTACTTC. Its translation is CASSDYYEQYF.

This clone was counted once. The J gene is TRBJ2-1, the V gene TRBV27; D ambiguous. The CDR3 sequence is 13 residues long. Between the trimmed V and J ends, which lost 8 bases and 5 bases, there was a span of 13 bases. CDR1 is MNHEY and CDR2 is SMNVEV in the germline V gene (reference sequence). CDR3 region: CASGTRLDNEQFF. CDR3 nucleotide sequence: TGTGCCAGCGGTACTCGACTTGACAATGAGCAGTTCTTC.

The rearrangement links TRBV18 to TRBJ2-7; 7 bases match TRBD1. V was pared by 5 bases and J by 3 bases, with 10 bases of the junction left unmatched. CDR3 length: 15 amino acids. CDR1 is KGHSH, CDR2 LQKENI, per germline. The CDR3 DNA is TGTGCCAGCTCAAGCCGACAGGGTAATTTCTACGAGCAGTACTTC. Its protein is CASSSRQGNFYEQYF.

The V and J genes are TRBV4-1 and TRBJ2-1; 8 nucleotides agree with TRBD2. V shed 5 bases and J 1 base; nucleotides not matched to a gene: 4. Germline CDR1 MGHRA, CDR2 YSYEKL. This CDR3 has 15 residues. The CDR3 nucleotides read TGCGCCAGCAGCAAGACTAGCGAATCCTACAATGAGCAGTTCTTC. Its translation: CASSKTSESYNEQFF.

The chain links TRBV2 to TRBJ1-6, with TRBD1 matching over 7 bases. The germline V gene has CDR1 SNHLY and CDR2 FYNNEI. V dropped 7 bases and J dropped 6; count of bases not matched to a gene: 3. The CDR3 consists of 13 residues. CDR3 sequence (DNA): TGTGCCAGCAAAAGGGACAGTAATTCACCCCTCCACTTT. As protein: CASKRDSNSPLHF.

The chain combines TRBV19 with TRBJ1-1, with a possible D match to TRBD1 (6 bases). Trimming removed 5 bases from V and 9 bases from J, with 10 bases in between. In germline, CDR1 is LNHDA, CDR2 SQIVND (reference sequence). This CDR3 is 11 amino acids long. The CDR3 DNA reads TGTGCCAGTAGTGGACAGAGGAAAGCTTTCTTT. Residues: CASSGQRKAFF.

CDR3 nucleotides: TGTGCCAGCAGCTCCAGCGGGAGGGCCGTCGAGCAGTACTTC. This gives the protein CASSSSGRAVEQYF. The chain links TRBV7-9 to TRBJ2-7; 10 positions agree with TRBD2. The ends lost 4 bases at V and 6 bases at J; junction bases unmatched: 6. This CDR3 is 14 amino acids long. Per germline, CDR1 SEHNR and CDR2 FQNEAQ (reference sequence).

V gene TRBV15 combines with J gene TRBJ2-5, with D maybe TRBD2 (5 bases). Germline loops: CDR1 LNHNV, CDR2 YYDKDF (reference sequence). V shed 6 bases and J shed 0 bases, with 11 bases lying between them. The CDR3 has 14 amino acids. The CDR3 nucleotides read TGTGCCACCAGGCAGAGCGGAAACCAAGAGACCCAGTACTTC. Amino acid sequence: CATRQSGNQETQYF. Variable domain in full (rest from reference TRBV15 and TRBJ2-5): DAMVIQNPRYQVTQFGKPVTLSCSQTLNHNVMYWYQQKSSQAPKLLFHYYDKDFNNEADTPDNFQSRRPNTSFCFLDIRSPGLGDTAMYLCATRQSGNQETQYFGPGTRLLVL.

The rearrangement uses TRBV15 and TRBJ1-4; no firm D call. The CDR3 totals 16 residues. V lost 0 bases, J lost 2 bases, and 10 bases lay in between. From germline, CDR1 is LNHNV and CDR2 YYDKDF (reference sequence). The CDR3 region has the DNA TGTGCCACCAGCAGAGATCACGGGTCTACTAATGAAAAACTGTTTTTT. Translation gives CATSRDHGSTNEKLFF.

The V gene is TRBV6-6, the J gene TRBJ2-1; D remains ambiguous. V lost 2 bases to trimming and J lost 2 bases, with 7 bases between them. Germline assignment: CDR1 MNHNY and CDR2 SVGAGI (reference sequence). There are 14 residues in the CDR3. CDR3 region: CASSYLGTYNEQFF. The CDR3 DNA is TGTGCCAGCAGTTACCTAGGCACCTACAATGAGCAGTTCTTC.

The chain is built from TRBV19 and TRBJ1-6; 9 bases are shared with TRBD1. The CDR3 has 15 amino acids. Germline assignment: CDR1 LNHDA and CDR2 SQIVND (reference sequence). The trim removed 5 bases at V and 5 bases at J, leaving 4 bases unmatched. The CDR3 protein is CASSPGQGNNSPLHF. CDR3 DNA: TGTGCCAGTAGTCCGGGACAGGGTAATAATTCACCCCTCCACTTT.

The genes are TRBV14 and TRBJ2-3; 11 bases agree with TRBD2. Per the germline V gene, CDR1 is SGHDN and CDR2 is FVKESK. V lost 1 base and J lost 5; bases outside the gene matches: 8. The CDR3 runs to 17 residues. DNA for the CDR3: TGTGCCAGCAGCCAAGGCCCCGGACTAGCGGGCGGAGATACGCAGTATTTT. It yields the protein CASSQGPGLAGGDTQYF.

The gene calls are TRBV28 and TRBJ2-7; the match to TRBD1 covers 11 bases. Per the germline V gene, CDR1 is MDHEN and CDR2 is SYDVKM. The CDR3 spans 14 residues. Trimming took 6 bases from V and 2 from J; bases not matched to a gene: 3. The CDR3 bases are TGTGCCAGCAGGGGGACAGGGGGTACCTACGAGCAGTACTTC. This gives the protein CASRGTGGTYEQYF. Full variable domain (remainder filled in from reference TRBV28 and TRBJ2-7): DVKVTQSSRYLVKRTGEKVFLECVQDMDHENMFWYRQDPGLGLRLIYFSYDVKMKEKGDIPEGYSVSREKKERFSLILESASTNQTSMYLCASRGTGGTYEQYFGPGTRLTVT.

This chain connects TRBV13 to TRBJ2-1, with 15 bases fitting TRBD2. J lost 7 bases, V lost 4 bases, and 2 bases had no gene match. Per the germline V gene, CDR1 is PRHDT and CDR2 is FYEKMQ (reference sequence). CDR3 size: 15 residues. CDR3 in amino acids: CASSSGTSGRNEQFF. Here the CDR3 DNA reads TGTGCCAGCAGCTCCGGGACTAGCGGGAGGAATGAGCAGTTCTTC.

The chain has TRBV28 and TRBJ1-5; 7 positions agree with TRBD1. Trimming removed 5 bases from V and 2 bases from J; junction bases left unmatched: 15. The CDR3 contains 18 residues. Germline CDR1 reads MDHEN; CDR2 reads SYDVKM. The CDR3 sequence is CASSPPGGGWGGNQPQHF. CDR3 nucleotide sequence: TGTGCCAGCAGTCCTCCGGGAGGGGGCTGGGGCGGCAATCAGCCCCAGCATTTT.

The chain joins TRBV7-3 to TRBJ2-7; the D gene is possibly TRBD2 (6 bases). The CDR3 totals 15 residues. Per germline, CDR1 SGHTA and CDR2 FQGTGA. Trimming removed 2 bases at V and 1 base at J, with 12 bases between. The CDR3 sequence is CASSLGGTASYEQYF. The DNA for the CDR3 is TGTGCCAGCAGCTTAGGAGGGACCGCATCCTACGAGCAGTACTTC. Supplemented by reference TRBV7-3 and TRBJ2-7, the full variable domain reads GAGVSQTPSNKVTEKGKYVELRCDPISGHTALYWYRQSLGQGPEFLIYFQGTGAADDSGLPNDRFFAVRPEGSVSTLKIQRTERGDSAVYLCASSLGGTASYEQYFGPGTRLTVT.

The chain couples TRBV5-4 to TRBJ1-3, with D hard to call. The length of the CDR3 is 14 residues. CDR1 and CDR2 from the germline V gene are SGHNT and YYREEE (reference sequence). The V and J ends lost 4 bases and 1 base respectively, with 9 bases between them. CDR3 in amino acids: CASSIRGSGNTIYF. The CDR3 nucleotides are TGTGCCAGCAGCATTAGAGGGTCTGGAAACACCATATATTTT.

The rearrangement uses TRBV6-6 and TRBJ1-5, with a weak D call TRBD1 (5 bases). The CDR3 has 13 amino acids. Trimming cost V 7 bases and J 1 base, with 8 bases left between them. The germline V gene has CDR1 MNHNY and CDR2 SVGAGI (reference sequence). This CDR3 is CASMGGSNQPQHF. The CDR3 DNA sequence: TGTGCCAGCATGGGGGGGAGCAATCAGCCCCAGCATTTT.

The chain is built from TRBV7-8 and TRBJ2-7; 8 bases agree with TRBD1. The V gene's germline CDR1 is SGHVS and CDR2 FQNEAQ. V shed 4 bases, J shed 6 bases, and the junction held 5 bases outside the gene matches. This CDR3 is 13 amino acids long. The CDR3 nucleotides are TGTGCCAGCAGCTCCAGGGGGCAGATCGAGCAGTACTTC. This sequence encodes CASSSRGQIEQYF.